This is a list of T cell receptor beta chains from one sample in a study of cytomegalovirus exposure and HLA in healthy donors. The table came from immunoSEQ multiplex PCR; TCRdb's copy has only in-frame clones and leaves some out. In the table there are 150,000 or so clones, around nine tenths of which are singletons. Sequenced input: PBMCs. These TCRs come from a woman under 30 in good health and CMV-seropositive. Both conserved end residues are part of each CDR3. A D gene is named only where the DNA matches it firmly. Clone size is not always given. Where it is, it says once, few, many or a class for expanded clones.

CDR3 protein: CASTLEGVGYGYTF
CDR3 DNA: TGTGCCAGTACCCTCGAGGGGGTCGGCTATGGCTACACCTTC
V gene: TRBV19
J gene: TRBJ1-2
D gene: -
clone size: -
CDR3 length: 14

CDR3 protein: CASSLGTTRAEEFF
CDR3 DNA: TGTGCCAGCAGCTTGGGGACAACACGGGCTGAGGAGTTCTTC
V gene: TRBV11-2
J gene: TRBJ2-1
D gene: -
clone size: few
CDR3 length: 14

CDR3 protein: CATSSSAGTRSYNEQFF
CDR3 DNA: TGTGCCACCAGCAGTTCAGCGGGGACCCGCTCCTACAATGAGCAGTTCTTC
V gene: TRBV15
J gene: TRBJ2-1
D gene: TRBD2
clone size: -
CDR3 length: 17

CDR3 protein: CASSGTANYGYTF
CDR3 DNA: TGTGCCAGCAGTGGGACAGCTAACTATGGCTACACCTTC
V gene: TRBV6-5
J gene: TRBJ1-2
D gene: TRBD1
clone size: few
CDR3 length: 13

CDR3 protein: CASSLSGSSGYEQYF
CDR3 DNA: TGTGCCAGCAGCCTAAGCGGGAGCAGTGGGTACGAGCAGTACTTC
V gene: TRBV7-9
J gene: TRBJ2-7
D gene: TRBD2
clone size: -
CDR3 length: 15

CDR3 protein: CAISDGDTGELFF
CDR3 DNA: TGTGCCATCAGTGACGGGGACACCGGGGAGCTGTTTTTT
V gene: TRBV10-3
J gene: TRBJ2-2
D gene: -
clone size: once
CDR3 length: 13

CDR3 protein: CASSTRQGSDTQYF
CDR3 DNA: TGTGCCAGCAGCACTAGACAGGGGTCAGATACGCAGTATTTT
V gene: TRBV5-5
J gene: TRBJ2-3
D gene: TRBD1
clone size: -
CDR3 length: 14

CDR3 protein: CASTGTSGTDTQYF
CDR3 DNA: TGTGCCAGCACCGGGACTAGCGGCACAGATACGCAGTATTTT
V gene: TRBV2
J gene: TRBJ2-3
D gene: TRBD2
clone size: once
CDR3 length: 14

CDR3 protein: CASSEVRLASTDTQYF
CDR3 DNA: TGTGCCAGCAGTGAAGTCCGACTAGCAAGCACAGATACGCAGTATTTT
V gene: TRBV2
J gene: TRBJ2-3
D gene: TRBD2
clone size: -
CDR3 length: 16

CDR3 protein: CASSSRAGGAYEQYF
CDR3 DNA: TGTGCCAGCAGCTCCAGGGCGGGAGGGGCCTACGAGCAGTACTTC
V gene: TRBV9
J gene: TRBJ2-7
D gene: TRBD2
clone size: -
CDR3 length: 15

CDR3 protein: CASSLQGALNGYTF
CDR3 DNA: TGTGCCAGCAGCTTACAGGGCGCGCTTAATGGCTACACCTTC
V gene: TRBV7-9
J gene: TRBJ1-2
D gene: -
clone size: -
CDR3 length: 14

CDR3 protein: CASSQVTRGQGSTEAFF
CDR3 DNA: TGTGCCAGCAGCCAAGTGACCCGCGGACAGGGCAGCACTGAAGCTTTCTTT
V gene: TRBV4-2
J gene: TRBJ1-1
D gene: TRBD1
clone size: -
CDR3 length: 17

CDR3 protein: CASTLTSTETQYF
CDR3 DNA: TGCGCCAGCACGCTCACTAGTACTGAGACCCAGTACTTC
V gene: TRBV5-1
J gene: TRBJ2-5
D gene: -
clone size: -
CDR3 length: 13

CDR3 protein: CASSLYVGELFF
CDR3 DNA: TGTGCCAGCAGCTTGTATGTTGGGGAGCTGTTTTTT
V gene: TRBV5-6
J gene: TRBJ2-2
D gene: -
clone size: few
CDR3 length: 12

CDR3 protein: CASRPGGTHEQYF
CDR3 DNA: TGTGCCAGCAGACCGGGGGGAACCCACGAGCAGTACTTC
V gene: TRBV6-6
J gene: TRBJ2-7
D gene: TRBD2
clone size: -
CDR3 length: 13

CDR3 protein: CASSPGLAGFEQFF
CDR3 DNA: TGTGCCAGCAGTCCGGGACTAGCGGGTTTTGAGCAGTTCTTC
V gene: TRBV27
J gene: TRBJ2-1
D gene: TRBD2
clone size: -
CDR3 length: 14

CDR3 protein: CASSPSDGPYEQYF
CDR3 DNA: TGTGCCAGCAGTCCCTCGGATGGGCCCTACGAGCAGTACTTC
V gene: TRBV6-6
J gene: TRBJ2-7
D gene: -
clone size: once
CDR3 length: 14

CDR3 protein: CASSLDRVEETQYF
CDR3 DNA: TGTGCCAGCAGCCTCGACAGGGTGGAGGAGACCCAGTACTTC
V gene: TRBV5-6
J gene: TRBJ2-5
D gene: TRBD1
clone size: -
CDR3 length: 14

CDR3 protein: CASRGPGLAGVNNEQFF
CDR3 DNA: TGTGCCAGCAGGGGGCCCGGACTAGCGGGAGTTAACAATGAGCAGTTCTTC
V gene: TRBV2
J gene: TRBJ2-1
D gene: TRBD2
clone size: -
CDR3 length: 17

CDR3 protein: CASTNSGVLDEKLFF
CDR3 DNA: TGTGCCAGCACCAACTCGGGAGTTCTAGATGAAAAACTGTTTTTT
V gene: TRBV9
J gene: TRBJ1-4
D gene: -
clone size: -
CDR3 length: 15

CDR3 protein: CASSSFRWRNYNEQFF
CDR3 DNA: TGTGCCAGCAGTTCATTCCGGTGGCGGAACTACAATGAGCAGTTCTTC
V gene: TRBV27
J gene: TRBJ2-1
D gene: -
clone size: -
CDR3 length: 16

CDR3 protein: CASSDLRREGQETQYF
CDR3 DNA: TGCGCCAGCAGTGATTTGAGGCGGGAGGGCCAGGAGACCCAGTACTTC
V gene: TRBV10-1
J gene: TRBJ2-5
D gene: TRBD2
clone size: once
CDR3 length: 16

CDR3 protein: CASRRESGAGGHEQYF
CDR3 DNA: TGTGCCAGCAGAAGAGAGTCTGGGGCGGGGGGGCACGAGCAGTACTTC
V gene: TRBV5-4
J gene: TRBJ2-7
D gene: TRBD2
clone size: once
CDR3 length: 16

CDR3 protein: CASSPPAAGRLSYEQYF
CDR3 DNA: TGTGCCAGCAGCCCCCCCGCAGCGGGGCGTCTCTCCTACGAGCAGTACTTC
V gene: TRBV11-3
J gene: TRBJ2-7
D gene: TRBD2
clone size: -
CDR3 length: 17

CDR3 protein: CAWSSGGPETQYF
CDR3 DNA: TGTGCCTGGAGTTCGGGAGGGCCAGAGACCCAGTACTTC
V gene: TRBV30
J gene: TRBJ2-5
D gene: TRBD2
clone size: once
CDR3 length: 13

CDR3 protein: CASSSGTSGRVFF
CDR3 DNA: TGTGCCAGCAGCTCCGGGACTAGCGGGAGAGTGTTCTTC
V gene: TRBV11-3
J gene: TRBJ2-1
D gene: TRBD2
clone size: -
CDR3 length: 13

CDR3 protein: CASSLGGSVDTQYF
CDR3 DNA: TGTGCCAGCAGCTTAGGCGGGAGTGTAGATACGCAGTATTTT
V gene: TRBV7-2
J gene: TRBJ2-3
D gene: TRBD2
clone size: -
CDR3 length: 14

CDR3 protein: CAWTSGSPNNEQFF
CDR3 DNA: TGTGCCTGGACTAGCGGGAGCCCCAACAATGAGCAGTTCTTC
V gene: TRBV30
J gene: TRBJ2-1
D gene: TRBD2
clone size: -
CDR3 length: 14

CDR3 protein: CASSEGWAGDEQFF
CDR3 DNA: TGTGCCAGCAGTGAAGGCTGGGCAGGGGATGAGCAGTTCTTC
V gene: TRBV6-1
J gene: TRBJ2-1
D gene: -
clone size: -
CDR3 length: 14

CDR3 protein: CASSNARVDNEQFF
CDR3 DNA: TGTGCCAGCTCAAACGCCAGGGTAGACAATGAGCAGTTCTTC
V gene: TRBV6-5
J gene: TRBJ2-1
D gene: -
clone size: -
CDR3 length: 14

CDR3 protein: CASSQDWTATDTQYF
CDR3 DNA: TGTGCCAGCAGCCAAGATTGGACAGCCACAGATACGCAGTATTTT
V gene: TRBV4-2
J gene: TRBJ2-3
D gene: -
clone size: once
CDR3 length: 15

CDR3 protein: CASSPSGRETDTQYF
CDR3 DNA: TGTGCCAGCAGCCCTAGCGGGAGGGAAACAGATACGCAGTATTTT
V gene: TRBV7-3
J gene: TRBJ2-3
D gene: TRBD2
clone size: -
CDR3 length: 15

CDR3 protein: CASSSTYEQYF
CDR3 DNA: TGTGCCAGCAGTTCAACCTACGAGCAGTACTTC
V gene: TRBV27
J gene: TRBJ2-7
D gene: -
clone size: -
CDR3 length: 11

CDR3 protein: CASSLEAGVGNTIYF
CDR3 DNA: TGTGCCAGCAGCTTAGAGGCAGGGGTTGGAAACACCATATATTTT
V gene: TRBV11-2
J gene: TRBJ1-3
D gene: -
clone size: -
CDR3 length: 15

CDR3 protein: CASSSDNSAIGTQYF
CDR3 DNA: TGTGCCAGCAGTTCCGACAATAGCGCCATAGGGACCCAGTACTTC
V gene: TRBV6-5
J gene: TRBJ2-5
D gene: -
clone size: once
CDR3 length: 15

CDR3 protein: CASSQDAGLTSSYEQYF
CDR3 DNA: TGCGCCAGCAGCCAAGATGCGGGGCTAACGTCTTCCTACGAGCAGTACTTC
V gene: TRBV4-3
J gene: TRBJ2-7
D gene: -
clone size: -
CDR3 length: 17

CDR3 protein: CASSLGTGVVDEQYF
CDR3 DNA: TGTGCCAGCAGCTTAGGGACAGGGGTAGTCGACGAGCAGTACTTC
V gene: TRBV11-3
J gene: TRBJ2-7
D gene: TRBD1
clone size: -
CDR3 length: 15

CDR3 protein: CAWSVTGGYEQYF
CDR3 DNA: TGTGCCTGGAGTGTAACAGGGGGATACGAGCAGTACTTC
V gene: TRBV30
J gene: TRBJ2-7
D gene: TRBD1
clone size: -
CDR3 length: 13

CDR3 protein: CSVGQGGGEQYF
CDR3 DNA: TGCAGCGTTGGACAGGGAGGTGGCGAGCAGTACTTC
V gene: TRBV29-1
J gene: TRBJ2-7
D gene: -
clone size: -
CDR3 length: 12

CDR3 protein: CASSELAGGRYEQYF
CDR3 DNA: TGTGCCAGCAGTGAGCTAGCGGGAGGACGGTACGAGCAGTACTTC
V gene: TRBV28
J gene: TRBJ2-7
D gene: TRBD2
clone size: -
CDR3 length: 15

CDR3 protein: CASSLEASGGGFYF
CDR3 DNA: TGTGCCAGCAGCTTAGAGGCTAGCGGTGGGGGTTTTTACTTC
V gene: TRBV7-2
J gene: TRBJ2-5
D gene: TRBD2
clone size: -
CDR3 length: 14

CDR3 protein: CAGKLAENNEQFF
CDR3 DNA: TGTGCCGGAAAACTAGCGGAAAACAATGAGCAGTTCTTC
V gene: TRBV5-4
J gene: TRBJ2-1
D gene: TRBD2
clone size: -
CDR3 length: 13

CDR3 protein: CASDRAYEQYF
CDR3 DNA: TGTGCCTCCGACAGGGCCTACGAGCAGTACTTC
V gene: TRBV2
J gene: TRBJ2-7
D gene: TRBD1
clone size: -
CDR3 length: 11

CDR3 protein: CASSVQGLAGVYSTDTQYF
CDR3 DNA: TGTGCCAGCAGCGTCCAGGGACTAGCGGGAGTCTATAGCACAGATACGCAGTATTTT
V gene: TRBV9
J gene: TRBJ2-3
D gene: TRBD2
clone size: -
CDR3 length: 19

CDR3 protein: CASSEAGTAFQETQYF
CDR3 DNA: TGTGCCAGCAGTGAAGCCGGGACAGCATTCCAAGAGACCCAGTACTTC
V gene: TRBV2
J gene: TRBJ2-5
D gene: TRBD1
clone size: -
CDR3 length: 16

CDR3 protein: CAWRIYADTEAFF
CDR3 DNA: TGTGCCTGGAGAATCTATGCGGACACTGAAGCTTTCTTT
V gene: TRBV30
J gene: TRBJ1-1
D gene: -
clone size: -
CDR3 length: 13

CDR3 protein: CASSLAGGPRETQYF
CDR3 DNA: TGTGCCAGCAGTCTCGCGGGAGGCCCCCGGGAGACCCAGTACTTC
V gene: TRBV5-4
J gene: TRBJ2-5
D gene: TRBD2
clone size: -
CDR3 length: 15

CDR3 protein: CASSPDWSSYNEQFF
CDR3 DNA: TGTGCCAGCAGTCCGGACTGGAGCTCCTACAATGAGCAGTTCTTC
V gene: TRBV6-5
J gene: TRBJ2-1
D gene: -
clone size: -
CDR3 length: 15